The 25 T cell receptor beta chains below come from one sample, sequenced in a study of blood T cells in healthy people across ages. The use of a sample-barcoded 5' primer and a J-beta primer mix characterized a second PCR of roughly 7 to 12 cycles. TCRdb re-derived calls from the 5' RACE reads in MiXCR, one entry per CDR3 protein. The table has a few hundred thousand distinct CDR3 sequences, 27% seen once. Material for sequencing was blood. These receptors all stem from a woman in her seventies in good health.

This clonotype has a handful of counts. The chain is built from TRBV2 and TRBJ2-3; 13 nucleotides align to TRBD2. The V segment lost 4 bases and the J segment 9 bases; nucleotides outside the gene matches: 1. Germline V CDR1 and CDR2: SNHLY, FYNNEI. This CDR3 has 13 residues. The chain's CDR3 is CASSGLAGGTQYF. In DNA form, the CDR3 reads TGTGCCAGCAGTGGACTAGCGGGGGGAACGCAGTATTTT.

The chain recombines TRBV20-1 with TRBJ2-5; 7 bases align to TRBD1. The J call may be incorrect, as the DNA end agrees better with TRBJ2-7. This CDR3 spans 13 amino acids. Germline lookup yields CDR1 DFQATT and CDR2 SNEGSKA (reference sequence). The DNA of the CDR3 is TGCAGTGCTAGAGGTCCAGGGGGCTACGAGCAGTACTTC. As protein: CSARGPGGYEQYF.

This clonotype was seen many times. J is TRBJ1-2 and V is TRBV9, with 8 bases fitting TRBD1. CDR3 length equals 17 residues. CDR1 and CDR2 (germline): SGDLS, YYNGEE. With V trimmed by 4 bases and J by 4 bases, 15 bases remained unmatched. The CDR3 nucleotides read TGTGCCAGCAGCCCCCAAGCCGCGGACAGGGTTGGCTATGGCTACACCTTC. Translating gives CASSPQAADRVGYGYTF. Based on the CDR3 plus reference TRBV9 and TRBJ1-2, the full variable domain is DSGVTQTPKHLITATGQRVTLRCSPRSGDLSVYWYQQSLDQGLQFLIQYYNGEERAKGNILERFSAQQFPDLHSELNLSSLELGDSALYFCASSPQAADRVGYGYTFGSGTRLTVV.

A word on this clonotype: The junction departs from germline at one end; a sequencing error may be responsible. This chain uses TRBV28 with TRBJ2-4; 8 positions match TRBD2. Germline loops: CDR1 MDHEN, CDR2 SYDVKM. This CDR3 region has 10 residues. The CDR3 spells CGGGWVIQYF. The CDR3 nucleotides read TGCGGGGGGGGCTGGGTGATTCAGTACTTC.

This clonotype was observed a few times. The chain uses TRBV6-2 or TRBV6-3 and TRBJ2-1; D may be TRBD1 (6 bases). Between the trimmed V and J ends, which lost 6 bases and 7 bases, there was a span of 10 bases. The germline gives CDR1 MNHEY, CDR2 SVGEGT. The CDR3 totals 12 residues. CDR3 bases: TGTGCCAGCAGGCCCAGGGGTAATGAGCAGTTCTTC. Its protein product is CASRPRGNEQFF.

This clonotype has a handful of counts. The V and J genes are TRBV25-1 and TRBJ2-7; D unresolved. CDR1 and CDR2 from the germline V gene are MGHDK and SYGVNS. The CDR3 consists of 13 residues. Trimming left V 4 bases short and J 2 bases short, with 9 bases between. For the CDR3, the DNA is TGTGCCAGCAGTGTGGGCCGAGCCTACGAGCAGTACTTC. This encodes CASSVGRAYEQYF.

There are many counts of this clonotype. The chain joins TRBV7-3 to TRBJ2-5; 8 bases are a match to TRBD1. The germline CDR1 and CDR2 sequences are SGHTA and FQGTGA. J was trimmed by 13 bases and V by 5 bases; bases with no gene match: 12. The CDR3 is made up of 13 amino acids. The CDR3 spells CASSGPTGEGPYF. For the CDR3, the DNA is TGTGCCAGCAGCGGACCGACAGGGGAAGGTCCGTACTTC.

This rearrangement joins TRBV6-1 to TRBJ2-1, with 13 bases identical to TRBD2. Trimming at V came to 6 bases and at J to 7 bases, leaving 9 bases not matched to a gene. The germline CDR1 and CDR2 sequences are MNHNS and SASEGT. CDR3 size: 16 residues. The CDR3 nucleotides read TGTGCCAGCAGAAAGACTAGCGGGGGGCCTTGGAATGAGCAGTTCTTC. Its translation is CASRKTSGGPWNEQFF.

The chain uses TRBV6-1 and TRBJ1-4; the match to TRBD1 covers 7 bases. CDR3 length equals 16 residues. From germline, CDR1 is MNHNS and CDR2 SASEGT. With 6 bases clipped from V and 4 bases from J, the junction kept 11 bases outside the gene matches. The CDR3 coding sequence is TGTGCCAGCAGCCGCAGGACAGGCGGAATTAATGAAAAACTGTTTTTT. As protein: CASSRRTGGINEKLFF.

This clonotype was recorded a few times. The gene calls are TRBV6-5 and TRBJ2-7, with 7 nucleotides matching TRBD1. V was clipped by 8 bases and J by 2 bases; unmatched bases: 3. This CDR3 comprises 12 residues. CDR1 and CDR2 from the germline V gene are MNHEY and SVGAGI. CDR3 bases: TGTGCCAGCCGGGACAGTGCCTACGAGCAGTACTTC. Protein product: CASRDSAYEQYF.

The chain uses TRBV5-1 and TRBJ2-7, with 10 bases fitting TRBD1. This CDR3 is built from 15 residues. Germline-derived CDR1 and CDR2 are SGHRS and YFSETQ. V was clipped by 3 bases and J by 2 bases; unmatched bases: 5. The CDR3 nucleotides read TGCGCCAGCAGCTCCGGGACAGGGGTAGCCTACGAGCAGTACTTC. Its translation is CASSSGTGVAYEQYF. The full variable domain, rest sourced from reference TRBV5-1 and TRBJ2-7, is KAGVTQTPRYLIKTRGQQVTLSCSPISGHRSVSWYQQTPGQGLQFLFEYFSETQRNKGNFPGRFSGRQFSNSRSEMNVSTLELGDSALYLCASSSGTGVAYEQYFGPGTRLTVT.

The chain carries TRBV24-1 and TRBJ2-7, with 11 bases fitting TRBD1. Germline V gene lookup returns CDR1 KGHDR and CDR2 SFDVKD. Trimming cost V 2 bases and J 6 bases; bases outside gene matches: 5. This CDR3 has 15 residues. The CDR3 loop is CATSDSGTGGREQYF. The DNA of the CDR3 is TGTGCCACCAGTGATTCCGGGACAGGGGGACGCGAGCAGTACTTC.

The rearrangement uses TRBV20-1 and TRBJ1-1; D call uncertain. The CDR3 length is 14 residues. Per the germline V gene, CDR1 is DFQATT and CDR2 is SNEGSKA (reference sequence). V lost 0 bases, J lost 5 bases, and 13 bases lay in between. The CDR3 region is CSARDSDGRTEAFF. As DNA, the CDR3 is TGCAGTGCTAGAGATTCGGATGGCCGGACTGAAGCTTTCTTT.

This clonotype was observed a few times. The CDR3 DNA follows: TGTGCCAGCAGCCAGCTCTACACTGAAGCTTTCTTT. Protein sequence: CASSQLYTEAFF. V gene TRBV3-1 combines with J gene TRBJ1-1; D ambiguous. The germline V gene encodes CDR1 LGHDT and CDR2 YNNKEL (reference sequence). The ends were cut back, 3 bases at V and 3 bases at J, with 5 bases in the middle. This CDR3 contains 12 residues.

The J gene is TRBJ2-3, the V gene TRBV29-1; D is perhaps TRBD1 (6 bases). Per the germline V gene, CDR1 is SQVTM and CDR2 is ANQGSEA. The CDR3 covers 13 residues. V dropped 3 bases and J dropped 0 bases, with 7 bases sitting between them. CDR3 protein: CSVETGSTDTQYF. The CDR3 DNA reads TGCAGCGTTGAGACAGGTAGCACAGATACGCAGTATTTT.

V gene TRBV20-1 combines with J gene TRBJ2-3; TRBD2 aligns across 16 bases. The CDR3 covers 15 residues. Losses at the gene ends were 7 bases for V and 4 bases for J; bases not matched to a gene: 5. Germline CDR1 and CDR2: DFQATT and SNEGSKA (reference sequence). The DNA of the CDR3 is TGCAGTGTCCCGGGACTAGCGGGGGGGGCAGATACGCAGTATTTT. As protein: CSVPGLAGGADTQYF.

This clonotype has only a few counts. The chain has TRBV6-2 or TRBV6-3 and TRBJ1-1, with D uncertain. Trimming pared 5 bases from V and 1 base from J, leaving 11 bases between. This CDR3 contains 14 residues. Germline V gives CDR1 MNHEY, CDR2 SVGEGT. The chain's CDR3 is CASSIGVTNTEAFF. In nucleotides, the CDR3 is TGTGCCAGCAGTATCGGGGTCACGAACACTGAAGCTTTCTTT.

This clonotype was recorded at least ten times. This chain joins TRBV20-1 and TRBJ1-4; weak D call: TRBD1 (5 bases). CDR3 size: 12 residues. Per the germline V gene, CDR1 is DFQATT and CDR2 is SNEGSKA (reference sequence). Trimming stripped 4 bases from V and 12 bases from J, with 15 bases between. CDR3 sequence reads: CSAIPGTVELFF. The CDR3, as DNA: TGCAGTGCTATCCCCGGGACGGTTGAACTGTTTTTT.

V gene TRBV5-1 combines with J gene TRBJ2-4, with 9 bases aligning to TRBD1. The CDR3 extends over 14 amino acids. Germline CDR1 is SGHRS and CDR2 is YFSETQ. Trimming at V came to 1 base and at J to 7 bases, leaving 3 bases not matched to a gene. In DNA form, the CDR3 reads TGCGCCAGCAGCTTGCAAGGACAGGGGAACATTCAGTACTTC. Its translation: CASSLQGQGNIQYF.

The chain joins TRBV24-1 to TRBJ2-5; a weak D match, TRBD2 (6 bases). The CDR3 runs to 13 residues. The V and J ends lost 9 bases and 4 bases respectively, with 14 bases between them. Germline CDR1 reads KGHDR; CDR2 reads SFDVKD. CDR3 amino acids: CATGGEAGETQYF. The CDR3 DNA follows: TGTGCCACCGGAGGGGAGGCAGGAGAGACCCAGTACTTC.

V gene TRBV7-8 combines with J gene TRBJ1-5; 7 positions agree with TRBD1. Per the germline V gene, CDR1 is SGHVS and CDR2 is FQNEAQ. This CDR3 is built from 17 residues. V lost 5 bases to trimming and J lost 0 bases; unmatched junction nucleotides: 10. The CDR3 region has the DNA TGTGCCAGCAGCCGTGACAGGGACCACCCTAGCAATCAGCCCCAGCATTTT. Its protein product is CASSRDRDHPSNQPQHF. The full variable domain, its missing parts supplied by reference TRBV7-8 and TRBJ1-5, is GAGVSQSPRYKVAKRGQDVALRCDPISGHVSLFWYQQALGQGPEFLTYFQNEAQLDKSGLPSDRFFAERPEGSVSTLKIQRTQQEDSAVYLCASSRDRDHPSNQPQHFGDGTRLSIL.

The V call is TRBV6-5, the J call TRBJ2-5; D possibly matches TRBD1 or TRBD2 (5 bases each). The better agreement between TRBJ2-1 and the DNA end casts doubt on the J call. Germline V gene sequence: CDR1 MNHEY, CDR2 SVGAGI. The CDR3 has 13 residues. CDR3 sequence reads: CASREDTYNEQFF. Written as DNA, the CDR3 is TGTGCCAGCAGGGAGGACACTTACAATGAGCAGTTCTTC.

Details on this clonotype: Relative to the germline gene, one junction end is altered; a read error may explain this. The chain couples TRBV11-2 to TRBJ1-1; a weak D match, TRBD1 (5 bases). CDR3 size: 11 residues. Germline V gene data show CDR1 as SGHAT and CDR2 as FQNNGV. CDR3 nucleotides: TGTGCCAGCGGCTTACATCCCCAAGGGGAGTTT. It specifies CASGLHPQGEF. The whole variable domain, filled in from reference TRBV11-2 and TRBJ1-1, reads EAGVAQSPRYKIIEKRQSVAFWCNPISGHATLYWYQQILGQGPKLLIQFQNNGVVDDSQLPKDRFSAERLKGVDSTLKIQPAKLEDSAVYLCASGLHPQGEFGQGTRLTVV.

CDR3 sequence: CSARDMGTGAVLEQFF. The CDR3 nucleotides read TGCAGTGCTAGAGATATGGGGACAGGGGCGGTTTTGGAGCAGTTCTTC. J is TRBJ2-1 and V is TRBV20-1, with 10 bases fitting TRBD1. The CDR3 totals 16 residues. J was trimmed by 10 bases and V by 0 bases; bases with no gene match: 12. Germline V CDR1 and CDR2: DFQATT, SNEGSKA (reference sequence).

The chain has TRBV7-8 and TRBJ2-2, with D unclear. The V gene lost 8 bases and the J gene lost 5 bases, with 12 bases spanning the gap. The CDR3 contains 13 residues. Germline V gives CDR1 SGHVS, CDR2 FQNEAQ. The CDR3 is CASQKGKTGELFF. CDR3 DNA sequence: TGTGCCAGCCAAAAGGGAAAGACCGGGGAGCTGTTTTTT.